A selection of T cell receptor beta chains follows, all from one sample in a study of CD8+ T cells in alopecia areata. Profiled with immunoSEQ multiplex PCR; TCRdb holds only in-frame clones, not every one. The sample lists approximately 150,000 clones, 58% seen once, with roughly 17% in the top ten. The sequencing used CD4+ T cells sorted from blood, collected at approximately week 60, from a patient treated with tofacitinib. These receptor sequences come from a human donor with alopecia areata. Both conserved end residues are part of each CDR3. The D gene is left open where the match is weak. Clone size is shown for a subset of rows, as once, few, many or a class of expanded clone.

clone_size | d_call | j_call | v_call | cdr3_nt | cdr3_aa
NA | NA | TRBJ1-2 | TRBV11-2 | TGTGCCAGCAGCGTTGAAGGCCGCGGCTACACCTTC | CASSVEGRGYTF
NA | TRBD2 | TRBJ2-5 | TRBV29-1 | TGCAGCGCACTAGCGGGGAGTCAGGAGACCCAGTACTTC | CSALAGSQETQYF
NA | NA | TRBJ2-7 | TRBV2 | TGTGCCAGCCGGGATGTTTACGAGCAGTACTTC | CASRDVYEQYF
NA | NA | TRBJ2-5 | TRBV5-1 | TGCGCCAGCGGTCTACAGGGAAACCCCAGGGAGACCCAGTACTTC | CASGLQGNPRETQYF
few | TRBD2 | TRBJ2-2 | TRBV5-6 | TGTGCCAGCAGCTTAACGGGGACTAGCGGGGGCAAGCTGTTTTTT | CASSLTGTSGGKLFF
NA | NA | TRBJ2-1 | TRBV4-1 | TGCGCCAGCAGCCAAGATAGGCCCCAACCCTACAATGAGCAGTTCTTC | CASSQDRPQPYNEQFF
NA | NA | TRBJ1-1 | TRBV25-1 | TGTGCCAGCAGTGAAAGCTGGAACACTGAAGCTTTCTTT | CASSESWNTEAFF
NA | TRBD1 | TRBJ1-2 | TRBV2 | TGTGCCAGCAGCCCCAGGACAGGGGGCAATTTCTATGGCTACACCTTC | CASSPRTGGNFYGYTF
NA | NA | TRBJ2-3 | TRBV30 | TGTGCCTGGAAACCCTGGGGAGACCCTAGCACAGATACGCAGTATTTT | CAWKPWGDPSTDTQYF
NA | NA | TRBJ1-2 | TRBV7-2 | TGTGCCAGCAGCTTAAGGCAGACGAACTATGGCTACACCTTC | CASSLRQTNYGYTF
NA | TRBD1 | TRBJ1-1 | TRBV7-9 | TGTGCCAGCAGCTTAGGGCGACAGGGGGTAACTGAAGCTTTCTTT | CASSLGRQGVTEAFF
NA | NA | TRBJ1-5 | TRBV30 | TGTGCCTGGAATCGTGGATTTCCCAACAATCAGCCCCAGCATTTT | CAWNRGFPNNQPQHF
few | NA | TRBJ1-2 | TRBV7-2 | TGTGCCAGCAGCTTCACAGACGGCTACACCTTC | CASSFTDGYTF
NA | NA | TRBJ1-4 | TRBV4-2 | TGTGCCAGCAGCCAAGACGGCCAGGTTAATGAAAAACTGTTTTTT | CASSQDGQVNEKLFF
NA | TRBD2 | TRBJ2-2 | TRBV29-1 | TGCAGCGTGAGCGGCTCTTGGGGGGGGACCACCGGGGAGCTGTTTTTT | CSVSGSWGGTTGELFF
NA | NA | TRBJ2-5 | TRBV5-6 | TGTGCCAGCAGCTTGTCGGGGGGCGAGACCCAGTACTTC | CASSLSGGETQYF
NA | NA | TRBJ1-3 | TRBV10-3 | TGTGCCATCAGTGAGGGCAGGGCCTCTGGAAACACCATATATTTT | CAISEGRASGNTIYF
NA | NA | TRBJ2-3 | TRBV30 | TGTGCCTGGAGCGTCCCCGGGAAGGGCACAGATACGCAGTATTTT | CAWSVPGKGTDTQYF
NA | NA | TRBJ2-7 | TRBV30 | TGTGCCTGGAGTACATTTCTTGGGGGTCCCTACGAGCAGTACTTC | CAWSTFLGGPYEQYF
few | NA | TRBJ2-4 | TRBV5-6 | TGTGCCAGCAGCCGGCTCGCGGTCAAAAACATTCAGTACTTC | CASSRLAVKNIQYF
NA | NA | TRBJ2-7 | TRBV11-3 | TGTGCCAGCAGCTTAGATCTAAGTAGTGGAGAGCAGTACTTC | CASSLDLSSGEQYF
medium-sized | TRBD1 | TRBJ2-2 | TRBV27 | TGTGCCAGCGCCTGGACAGGGAACACCGGGGAGCTGTTTTTT | CASAWTGNTGELFF
NA | NA | TRBJ2-3 | TRBV5-1 | TGCGCCAGCAGCTTGGCCCTTGGGGCAGATACGCAGTATTTT | CASSLALGADTQYF
NA | NA | TRBJ2-3 | TRBV30 | TGTGCCTGGAGTGTATCCTTTAGGGAGCGGGATACGCAGTATTTT | CAWSVSFRERDTQYF
few | NA | TRBJ2-2 | TRBV5-1 | TGCGCCAGCAGCTTGGTCGGCGGATCCGGGGAGCTGTTTTTT | CASSLVGGSGELFF
NA | NA | TRBJ2-7 | TRBV4-1 | TGCGCCAGCAGCCCGGGGGCCTACGAGCAGTACTTC | CASSPGAYEQYF
NA | TRBD2 | TRBJ2-5 | TRBV7-9 | TGTGCCAGCAGCCAAGATGGTCTAGCGGGGGGGCCTGGGACCCAGTACTTC | CASSQDGLAGGPGTQYF
few | NA | TRBJ2-7 | TRBV5-6 | TGTGCCAGCAGCTTGCCCCCCACCGCCGTGGGCGAGCAGTACTTC | CASSLPPTAVGEQYF
few | NA | TRBJ2-7 | TRBV12-5 | TGTGCTAGTGGCCCCAACGACTACGAGCAGTACTTC | CASGPNDYEQYF
NA | NA | TRBJ2-3 | TRBV11-3 | TGTGCCAGCAGCACGGACAGCACAGATACGCAGTATTTT | CASSTDSTDTQYF
NA | NA | TRBJ2-7 | TRBV30 | TGTGCCTACTACTCCCGGGACGGAATTGACTACGAGCAGTACTTC | CAYYSRDGIDYEQYF
NA | TRBD1 | TRBJ1-2 | TRBV9 | TGTGCCAGCAGCGTAGCTCCGACAGGGGGGTATGGCTACACCTTC | CASSVAPTGGYGYTF
NA | TRBD2 | TRBJ2-7 | TRBV11-1 | TGTGCCAGCAGCTTAAGCAGCGGGGGGCCGCCCTACGAGCAGTACTTC | CASSLSSGGPPYEQYF
few | NA | TRBJ2-7 | TRBV29-1 | TGCAGCGTTGAAGGAGAACGACCCGGGTTGAGCGACGAGCAGTACTTC | CSVEGERPGLSDEQYF
NA | NA | TRBJ1-1 | TRBV30 | TGTGCCTGGAGTGTACGTCGGACAGCGAACACTGAAGCTTTCTTT | CAWSVRRTANTEAFF
NA | NA | TRBJ1-5 | TRBV29-1 | TGCAGCGTAGGACAGAGCAATCAGCCCCAGCATTTT | CSVGQSNQPQHF
NA | NA | TRBJ2-1 | TRBV9 | TGTGCCAGCAGCGTAGTGACTCTCGATGAGCAGTTCTTC | CASSVVTLDEQFF
NA | NA | TRBJ2-3 | TRBV29-1 | TGCAGCGTTGGAAGGCAGCTCACAGATACGCAGTATTTT | CSVGRQLTDTQYF
NA | NA | TRBJ1-2 | TRBV7-2 | TGTGCCAGCAGCACGAGATCTCGGGACAATTCCGGCTACACCTTC | CASSTRSRDNSGYTF
NA | TRBD2 | TRBJ2-7 | TRBV19 | TGTGCCAGTAGTAAAGCGGGGGGGCCTGACGAGCAGTACTTC | CASSKAGGPDEQYF
NA | NA | TRBJ1-6 | TRBV2 | TGTGCCAGCAGTGATCGGGGGGAAAGGGGTTCACCCCTCCACTTT | CASSDRGERGSPLHF
NA | NA | TRBJ1-1 | TRBV6-1 | TGTGCCAGCCATGAAGCTTTCTTT | CASHEAFF
NA | NA | TRBJ2-5 | TRBV4-1 | TGCGCCAGCAGCCAAGTTCAGGGACCCCAAGAGACCCAGTACTTC | CASSQVQGPQETQYF
NA | NA | TRBJ2-2 | TRBV23-1 | TGCGCCAGCAGTCAACACAATAGGACAGAACCAAACACCGGGGAGCTGTTTTTT | CASSQHNRTEPNTGELFF
NA | NA | TRBJ2-3 | TRBV30 | TGTGCCTGGAGTCTCGGAAACACAGATACGCAGTATTTT | CAWSLGNTDTQYF
NA | NA | TRBJ2-3 | TRBV30 | TGTGCCTGGGGCGGATACAACCAAGATACGCAGTATTTT | CAWGGYNQDTQYF
NA | TRBD1 | TRBJ2-7 | TRBV4-1 | TGCGCCAGCAGCCAGGTCTACGGCAGGGGGCTTTACGAGCAGTACTTC | CASSQVYGRGLYEQYF
NA | NA | TRBJ1-2 | TRBV15 | TGTGCCACCAGCAGAGATCCTTCCCCCTCGGATGGCTACACCTTC | CATSRDPSPSDGYTF
few | NA | TRBJ2-5 | TRBV4-1 | TGCGCCAGCAGCCAAGAAGGAGGGGGGCAAGAGACCCAGTACTTC | CASSQEGGGQETQYF
once | TRBD1 | TRBJ1-4 | TRBV2 | TGTGCCAGCAGCGTGGACAGGGGAGGAAAACTGTTTTTT | CASSVDRGGKLFF
NA | NA | TRBJ1-3 | TRBV30 | TGTGCCTGGAGCTTGGGGTACTCTGGAAACACCATATATTTT | CAWSLGYSGNTIYF
NA | NA | TRBJ2-3 | TRBV9 | TGTGCCAGCAGCGCTACTGGGACTCCCACAGATACGCAGTATTTT | CASSATGTPTDTQYF
NA | NA | TRBJ2-2 | TRBV2 | TGTGCCAGCATGAGCCGGACAGCCGGGGAGCTGTTTTTT | CASMSRTAGELFF
once | NA | TRBJ2-1 | TRBV5-1 | TGCGCCAGCAGCCCTCGCGGGGGCGGCTACAATGAGCAGTTCTTC | CASSPRGGGYNEQFF
NA | NA | TRBJ2-5 | TRBV30 | TGTGCCTGGAGTGTGCATCGGGAGACCCAGTACTTC | CAWSVHRETQYF